This TCR beta chain was captured by sequencing in a study of post-analysis software for immune sequencing data. This CDR3 spans 17 amino acids. V dropped 3 bases and J dropped 9; count of bases not matched to a gene: 8. Built from TCR beta cDNA, the libraries had unique molecular identifiers in them. MiXCR, applied by TCRdb to the PCR reads, yields one record per CDR3 protein. The sample has 500,000 to 600,000 distinct CDR3 sequences, about 44% seen once. This clonotype was observed a handful of times. The antigen is unknown. Regarding the study as a whole: Those samples that were prepared in the same batch co-clustered strongly by F measure. Significantly decreased normalized Chao1 diversity was recorded for multiple sclerosis patients relative to controls. The study found TRBV5-6, TRBV5-1 and TRBV20-1 among roughly 5 TRBV segments more frequent in patients than controls.

The receptor was derived from a girl between 5 and 17 years old with multiple sclerosis. V usage is TRBV12-3 or TRBV12-4 and J usage is TRBJ2-1; 16 positions match TRBD2. Sequencing was done on a sample of blood. The CDR3: CASSFPGLAGGRGEQFF. In DNA form, the CDR3 reads TGTGCCAGCAGTTTTCCGGGACTAGCGGGAGGGCGGGGTGAGCAGTTCTTC.